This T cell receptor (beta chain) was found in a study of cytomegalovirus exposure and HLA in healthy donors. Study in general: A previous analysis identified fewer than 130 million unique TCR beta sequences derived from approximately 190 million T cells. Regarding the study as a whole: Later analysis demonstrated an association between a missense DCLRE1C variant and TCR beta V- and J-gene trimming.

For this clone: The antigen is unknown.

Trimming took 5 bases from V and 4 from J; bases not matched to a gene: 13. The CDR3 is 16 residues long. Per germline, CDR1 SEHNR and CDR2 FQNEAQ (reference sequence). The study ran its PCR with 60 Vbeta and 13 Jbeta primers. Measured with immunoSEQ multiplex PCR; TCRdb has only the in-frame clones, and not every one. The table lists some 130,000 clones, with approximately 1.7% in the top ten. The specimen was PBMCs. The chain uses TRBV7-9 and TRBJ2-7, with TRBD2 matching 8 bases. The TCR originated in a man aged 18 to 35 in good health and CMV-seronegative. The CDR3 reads CASSPPSGRRSYEQYF. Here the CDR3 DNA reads TGTGCCAGCAGCCCCCCCAGCGGGAGAAGGAGTTACGAGCAGTACTTC.